Each of the 22 T cell receptor beta chains below was sequenced from the same sample in a study of blood T cell repertoires in COVID-19. TCRdb's copy holds only in-frame clones and misses some; the assay was immunoSEQ multiplex PCR. The sample shows around 170,000 clones, approximately 80% of them seen only once. Source material: peripheral blood. The receptors come from an elderly woman with acute or convalescent COVID-19.

The CDR3 here is CATSTGNTGELFF. The CDR3 DNA sequence: TGTGCCACCTCTACAGGGAACACCGGGGAGCTGTTTTTT. The chain joins TRBV2 to TRBJ2-2; possible D gene TRBD1, 5 bases. CDR1 and CDR2 (germline): SNHLY, FYNNEI. V was cut by 10 bases and J by 1 base, with 10 bases left in between. CDR3 length: 13 amino acids.

This clone appeared a few times. The rearrangement joins TRBV19 to TRBJ1-6; tentatively, D is TRBD1 (6 bases). V dropped 6 bases and J dropped 6 bases, with 18 bases sitting between them. The germline gives CDR1 LNHDA, CDR2 SQIVND (reference sequence). The CDR3 is 16 amino acids. In DNA form, the CDR3 reads TGTGCCAGTAGCCCATCATGGGGGGGGCTTAATTCACCCCTCCACTTT. Residues: CASSPSWGGLNSPLHF. The whole variable domain, remainder taken from reference TRBV19 and TRBJ1-6, is DGGITQSPKYLFRKEGQNVTLSCEQNLNHDAMYWYRQDPGQGLRLIYYSQIVNDFQKGDIAEGYSVSREKKESFPLTVTSAQKNPTAFYLCASSPSWGGLNSPLHFGNGTRLTVT.

This chain joins TRBV18 and TRBJ2-7; 12 positions match TRBD1. This CDR3 is built from 15 residues. After removal of 0 bases from V and 6 bases from J, the junction contained 3 bases not matched to a gene. Germline V gives CDR1 KGHSH, CDR2 LQKENI. The CDR3 spells CASSPPGQGASEQYF. Here the CDR3 DNA reads TGTGCCAGCTCACCACCGGGACAGGGGGCAAGCGAGCAGTACTTC.

This chain connects TRBV28 to TRBJ2-1, with 7 nucleotides matching TRBD1. Germline CDR1 is MDHEN and CDR2 is SYDVKM. The V segment lost 4 bases and the J segment 5 bases; nucleotides outside the gene matches: 14. The CDR3 consists of 17 residues. CDR3 loop: CASSSPYYRGAHNEQFF. DNA for the CDR3: TGTGCCAGCAGTTCGCCTTATTACAGGGGAGCTCACAATGAGCAGTTCTTC.

DNA for the CDR3: TGTGCCAGCAGTCCAGGGACAGGGGGTAACCAGCCCCAGCATTTT. Translation: CASSPGTGGNQPQHF. This sequence joins TRBV6-5 and TRBJ1-5; 11 positions agree with TRBD1. This CDR3 region has 15 residues. The germline V gene encodes CDR1 MNHEY and CDR2 SVGAGI. Trimming removed 5 bases from V and 7 bases from J; junction bases left unmatched: 7.

The V and J genes are TRBV7-2 and TRBJ1-2; no reliable D call. V was trimmed by 1 base and J by 7 bases, leaving 13 bases between them. This CDR3 has 14 amino acids. From germline, CDR1 is SGHTA and CDR2 FQGNSA. As DNA, the CDR3 is TGTGCCAGCAGCTTAGGAGGATTCCAGAGTGGCTACACCTTC. As protein: CASSLGGFQSGYTF.

Comment on this clone: One end of the junction varies from germline; a read error may be responsible. CDR3: CACSFSPPACGRAREQFF. The CDR3 DNA is TGTGCCTGCAGTTTTTCGCCTCCTGCTTGCGGGAGGGCCCGTGAGCAGTTCTTC. The V and J genes are TRBV27 and TRBJ2-1; 9 positions match TRBD2. The CDR3 is 18 residues long. CDR1 and CDR2 from the germline V gene are MNHEY and SMNVEV (reference sequence).

The chain uses TRBV19 and TRBJ2-1, with 8 bases identical to TRBD2. The CDR3 spans 15 residues. Trimming at V came to 7 bases and at J to 8 bases, leaving 13 bases not matched to a gene. Per the germline V gene, CDR1 is LNHDA and CDR2 is SQIVND (reference sequence). The CDR3 here is CASKGVLTSDYEQFF. CDR3 bases: TGTGCCAGTAAGGGGGTGTTGACTAGCGACTATGAGCAGTTCTTC. Filled out from reference TRBV19 and TRBJ2-1, the complete variable domain reads DGGITQSPKYLFRKEGQNVTLSCEQNLNHDAMYWYRQDPGQGLRLIYYSQIVNDFQKGDIAEGYSVSREKKESFPLTVTSAQKNPTAFYLCASKGVLTSDYEQFFGPGTRLTVL.

The rearrangement links TRBV7-9 to TRBJ2-1, with 7 nucleotides matching TRBD1. The ends lost 2 bases at V and 6 bases at J; junction bases unmatched: 13. CDR3 length: 17 amino acids. Germline CDR1 SEHNR, CDR2 FQNEAQ (reference sequence). The CDR3 here is CASSLPQQGLPGNEQFF. The CDR3 nucleotides are TGTGCCAGCAGCTTACCCCAACAGGGGCTACCGGGCAATGAGCAGTTCTTC.

This clone was found a few times. This chain links TRBV7-2 with TRBJ2-2; maybe TRBD2 (5 bases). The V gene's germline CDR1 is SGHTA and CDR2 FQGNSA. V gave up 8 bases and J gave up 6 bases, with 19 bases separating them. The CDR3 runs to 15 residues. CDR3 sequence (DNA): TGTGCCAGCGTATATGGGAGAGGGTTGGCCGGGGAGCTGTTTTTT. Translated, it gives CASVYGRGLAGELFF.

The CDR3 loop is CSVGAIDLETQYF. The DNA of the CDR3 is TGCAGCGTTGGGGCTATCGATTTAGAGACCCAGTACTTC. The J gene is TRBJ2-5, the V gene TRBV29-1; D remains ambiguous. Trimming pared 4 bases from V and 4 bases from J, leaving 13 bases between. The CDR3 has 13 residues. From germline, CDR1 is SQVTM and CDR2 ANQGSEA.

This CDR3 reads CASSFQTSGSYNEQFF. CDR3 in DNA: TGTGCCAGCAGCTTCCAGACTAGCGGGAGCTACAATGAGCAGTTCTTC. This chain joins TRBV7-9 and TRBJ2-1; 12 nucleotides line up with TRBD2. CDR3 size: 16 residues. With V trimmed by 3 bases and J by 3 bases, 3 bases remained unmatched. Germline V gene data show CDR1 as SEHNR and CDR2 as FQNEAQ (reference sequence).

V is TRBV5-4 and J is TRBJ2-7; 8 bases match TRBD2. J gave up 2 bases and V 0 bases, and 4 bases lay outside the gene matches. The CDR3 contains 15 residues. Germline loops: CDR1 SGHNT, CDR2 YYREEE (reference sequence). The CDR3, as DNA: TGTGCCAGCAGCTTGGCCGCTAGCGGGCCCTACGAGCAGTACTTC. Protein sequence: CASSLAASGPYEQYF.

J is TRBJ1-1 and V is TRBV5-1, with 8 bases that match TRBD1. V gave up 4 bases and J gave up 0 bases; unmatched junction bases: 5. CDR1 SGHRS and CDR2 YFSETQ come from the germline V gene. This CDR3 has 15 amino acids. CDR3 bases: TGCGCCAGCAGCGGGACAGGAGGAATGAACACTGAAGCTTTCTTT. Its translation: CASSGTGGMNTEAFF.

CDR3 nucleotides: TGTGCCAGCGGCTTGCTTAGCACAGATACGCAGTATTTT. Protein: CASGLLSTDTQYF. This sequence joins TRBV2 and TRBJ2-3; D gene uncertain. Germline-derived CDR1 and CDR2 are SNHLY and FYNNEI. The ends were cut back, 8 bases at V and 0 bases at J, with 9 bases in the middle. CDR3 length equals 13 residues.

Note on this clone: This specimen includes other DNA sequences encoding the same CDR3. The chain is built from TRBV2 and TRBJ2-5; D is undetermined. V gave up 7 bases and J gave up 1 base, with 7 bases separating them. The CDR3 runs to 12 residues. In germline, CDR1 is SNHLY, CDR2 FYNNEI. CDR3 sequence: CASKRSQETQYF. In DNA, the CDR3 is TGTGCCAGCAAGCGCAGCCAAGAGACCCAGTACTTC.

This rearrangement joins TRBV6-5 to TRBJ2-6, with D possibly being TRBD2 (6 bases). This CDR3 has 15 amino acids. V gave up 6 bases and J gave up 4 bases, with 13 bases separating them. Germline V gene lookup returns CDR1 MNHEY and CDR2 SVGAGI. CDR3 nucleotides: TGTGCCAGCAGCGACGCGGGGTCAGGGGCCAACGTCCTGACTTTC. Its protein product is CASSDAGSGANVLTF.

This clone appeared once. The CDR3 loop reads CASSARATGELFF. In nucleotides, the CDR3 is TGTGCCAGCAGCGCGAGAGCCACCGGGGAGCTGTTTTTT. J is TRBJ2-2 and V is TRBV7-3; D gene uncertain. The CDR3 sequence is 13 residues long. The germline V gene encodes CDR1 SGHTA and CDR2 FQGTGA. V was pared by 5 bases and J by 4 bases, with 8 bases between.

The gene calls are TRBV18 and TRBJ1-2, with 9 bases matching TRBD1. The CDR3 totals 14 residues. Germline values: CDR1 KGHSH, CDR2 LQKENI. Losses at the gene ends were 6 bases for V and 7 bases for J; bases not matched to a gene: 9. The CDR3 nucleotides read TGTGCCAGCTCCGTAGCTACAGGGGGCGGTGGCTACACCTTC. Residues: CASSVATGGGGYTF.

This clone was observed a handful of times. This chain links TRBV29-1 with TRBJ1-2; a possible D gene is TRBD1 (6 bases). The ends were cut back, 3 bases at V and 4 bases at J, with 18 bases in the middle. The CDR3 sequence is 15 residues long. In germline, CDR1 is SQVTM, CDR2 ANQGSEA. The CDR3 reads CSVDSGGVRGYGYTF. CDR3 DNA: TGCAGCGTTGATTCGGGGGGCGTTCGTGGCTATGGCTACACCTTC. Combining the CDR3 with reference TRBV29-1 and TRBJ1-2 gives the whole variable domain SAVISQKPSRDICQRGTSLTIQCQVDSQVTMMFWYRQQPGQSLTLIATANQGSEATYESGFVIDKFPISRPNLTFSTLTVSNMSPEDSSIYLCSVDSGGVRGYGYTFGSGTRLTVV.

This clone was seen once. The chain uses TRBV19 and TRBJ2-1, with D possibly TRBD2 on 5 matching bases. V lost 5 bases and J 2 bases, leaving 13 bases between the germline ends. Looked up from germline, CDR1 is LNHDA and CDR2 is SQIVND (reference sequence). The CDR3 spans 15 residues. The CDR3 loop reads CASSRERTAYNEQFF. In DNA, the CDR3 is TGTGCCAGTAGTCGTGAGCGGACTGCCTACAATGAGCAGTTCTTC.

V usage is TRBV5-1 and J usage is TRBJ2-2; D perhaps matches TRBD1 (6 bases). V lost 0 bases and J lost 0, with 9 bases in between. The CDR3 is 16 amino acids. Looked up from germline, CDR1 is SGHRS and CDR2 is YFSETQ. CDR3 residues: CASSLVGAANTGELFF. The CDR3 region has the DNA TGCGCCAGCAGCTTGGTGGGGGCCGCGAACACCGGGGAGCTGTTTTTT.